The T cell receptor (beta chain) under discussion was sequenced for a study of T-cell reconstitution after alpha-beta-depleted transplantation in children. This clonotype was picked up many times. Preparation of the TCRbeta library was carried out with unique molecular identifiers. TCRdb fed the PCR reads into MiXCR, producing one record per CDR3 protein. The sample includes roughly 200,000 distinct CDR3 sequences, less than 8% of them seen just once. CDR3 length: 17 residues. With V trimmed by 0 bases and J by 6 bases, 15 bases remained unmatched. Per the germline V gene, CDR1 is SGHRS and CDR2 is YFSETQ.

The rearrangement links TRBV5-1 to TRBJ2-7; TRBD1 aligns across 7 bases. Sequences were derived from PBMCs from the stem cell graft donor, sampled from the stem cell graft. This clonotype was obtained from a human donor who donated a stem cell graft to a child with Wiskott-Aldrich syndrome. DNA for the CDR3: TGCGCCAGCAGCTTGGTGCCTACTACAGGGGCGGTGAGCGAGCAGTACTTC. This encodes CASSLVPTTGAVSEQYF.